The 21 T cell receptor beta chains listed next were all sequenced from one sample in a study of blood T cells in healthy people across ages. Sample-barcoded 5' priming and a J-beta primer mix drove a second PCR of roughly 6 to 12 cycles. TCRdb re-analysed the 5' RACE reads in MiXCR, keeping a single row per CDR3 protein. This table holds 720,000 or so distinct CDR3 sequences, 40% to 45% found once. The source material was blood. The receptors were sampled from a man of 80 years or more in good health.

A remark on this clonotype: This may stem from a read error, because a much larger clone lies one nucleotide away. The chain couples TRBV6-5 to TRBJ1-1; weak D call: TRBD1 (6 bases). This CDR3 contains 11 residues. Germline CDR1 is MNHEY and CDR2 is SVGAGI. V was cut by 11 bases and J by 11 bases, with 18 bases left in between. In DNA form, the CDR3 reads TGTGCCGGCAAGAAGGGGGTAGTGGCTTTCTTT. Residues: CAGKKGVVAFF.

In DNA, the CDR3 is TGCAGTGCCCCGACATCGCGTACGAACACCGGGGAGCTGTTTTTT. This sequence encodes CSAPTSRTNTGELFF. The chain links TRBV20-1 to TRBJ2-2; D is ambiguous. The CDR3 is made up of 15 amino acids. Germline CDR1 DFQATT, CDR2 SNEGSKA (reference sequence). Trimming removed 6 bases from V and 0 bases from J, with 14 bases in between.

The chain links TRBV12-3 or TRBV12-4 to TRBJ2-7; 9 nucleotides agree with TRBD1. This CDR3 region has 13 residues. Losses at the gene ends were 6 bases for V and 9 bases for J; bases not matched to a gene: 9. In nucleotides, the CDR3 is TGTGCCAGCAGCCGGACAGGGGCCACACGGCAGTACTTC. Residues: CASSRTGATRQYF.

The V gene is TRBV3-1, the J gene TRBJ1-6; possibly TRBD1 for D (6 bases). Per the germline V gene, CDR1 is LGHDT and CDR2 is YNNKEL (reference sequence). Between the trimmed V and J ends, which lost 0 bases and 4 bases, there was a span of 10 bases. There are 16 residues in the CDR3. The CDR3 nucleotides read TGTGCCAGCAGCCAAGATCCAGGGGCATATAATTCACCCCTCCACTTT. Its translation is CASSQDPGAYNSPLHF. Drawing the rest from reference TRBV3-1 and TRBJ1-6, the complete variable domain is DTAVSQTPKYLVTQMGNDKSIKCEQNLGHDTMYWYKQDSKKFLKIMFSYNNKELIINETVPNRFSPKSPDKAHLNLHINSLELGDSAVYFCASSQDPGAYNSPLHFGNGTRLTVT.

A remark on this clonotype: This could be a read error, since a much larger clone is one nucleotide away. The chain uses TRBV20-1 and TRBJ2-1; D is ambiguous. Trimming shortened V by 7 bases and J by 9 bases, and 19 bases separated the two germline ends. Per the germline V gene, CDR1 is DFQATT and CDR2 is SNEGSKA (reference sequence). The CDR3 has 13 residues. CDR3: CSVIRTAVSEQFF. The DNA for the CDR3 is TGCAGTGTTATCAGGACGGCCGTGAGTGAGCAGTTCTTC.

The chain recombines TRBV20-1 with TRBJ2-1; TRBD2 matches at 8 bases. CDR1 and CDR2 from the germline V gene are DFQATT and SNEGSKA (reference sequence). The CDR3 covers 15 residues. V lost 6 bases and J lost 0; bases outside the gene matches: 7. The CDR3 DNA follows: TGCAGTGCCTACCCCAGCGGGAGCTCCTACAATGAGCAGTTCTTC. This codes for CSAYPSGSSYNEQFF.

This clonotype turned up a few times. The chain employs TRBV6-5 and TRBJ1-5; D is unresolved. The germline gives CDR1 MNHEY, CDR2 SVGAGI. With 1 base removed from V and 0 bases from J, the gap between germline ends came to 7 bases. There are 15 residues in the CDR3. This chain's CDR3 is CASSYWQNSNQPQHF. In DNA, the CDR3 is TGTGCCAGCAGTTACTGGCAAAATAGCAATCAGCCCCAGCATTTT.

The V and J genes are TRBV9 and TRBJ2-1; D tentatively reads TRBD1 or TRBD2 (6 bases each). The CDR3 has 15 residues. V was trimmed by 0 bases and J by 7 bases, leaving 14 bases between them. The germline V gene encodes CDR1 SGDLS and CDR2 YYNGEE. CDR3 sequence: CASSVGGARPNEQFF. CDR3 sequence (DNA): TGTGCCAGCAGCGTAGGGGGGGCGAGGCCGAATGAGCAGTTCTTC.

V is TRBV11-2 and J is TRBJ2-1; the D is unclear. Trimming shortened V by 0 bases and J by 0 bases, and 9 bases separated the two germline ends. This CDR3 has 16 amino acids. CDR1 SGHAT and CDR2 FQNNGV come from the germline V gene. The CDR3 loop reads CASSLDVLSSYNEQFF. The CDR3 DNA follows: TGTGCCAGCAGCTTAGATGTACTAAGCTCCTACAATGAGCAGTTCTTC.

The CDR3 region has the DNA TGTGCCAGCAGCTTAGGGGTAGGGAACAGGGGGTCCGAGCAGTACTTC. Translation gives CASSLGVGNRGSEQYF. The gene calls are TRBV7-8 and TRBJ2-7; 8 bases are a match to TRBD1. The CDR3 is 16 amino acids. The germline V gene has CDR1 SGHVS and CDR2 FQNEAQ. Trimming at V came to 1 base and at J to 6 bases, leaving 11 bases not matched to a gene.

Many counts were recorded for this clonotype. The CDR3 protein is CASRGQGRNEQFF. CDR3 DNA: TGTGCCAGCAGAGGACAGGGCCGGAATGAGCAGTTCTTC. The V gene is TRBV28, the J gene TRBJ2-1; 8 positions agree with TRBD1. CDR3 length: 13 amino acids. With V trimmed by 6 bases and J by 7 bases, 5 bases remained unmatched. Looked up from germline, CDR1 is MDHEN and CDR2 is SYDVKM. Full variable domain (rest looked up from reference TRBV28 and TRBJ2-1): DVKVTQSSRYLVKRTGEKVFLECVQDMDHENMFWYRQDPGLGLRLIYFSYDVKMKEKGDIPEGYSVSREKKERFSLILESASTNQTSMYLCASRGQGRNEQFFGPGTRLTVL.

The chain uses TRBV5-1 and TRBJ2-5; no firm D call. CDR1 is SGHRS, CDR2 YFSETQ, per germline. Trimming took 4 bases from V and 11 from J, leaving 18 bases between them. The CDR3 is 13 amino acids. Here the CDR3 DNA reads TGCGCCAGCAGCCTACTACTATACAATGAGCAGTACTTC. Translation: CASSLLLYNEQYF. The full variable domain, rest sourced from reference TRBV5-1 and TRBJ2-5, is KAGVTQTPRYLIKTRGQQVTLSCSPISGHRSVSWYQQTPGQGLQFLFEYFSETQRNKGNFPGRFSGRQFSNSRSEMNVSTLELGDSALYLCASSLLLYNEQYFGPGTRLLVL.

This clonotype was observed many times. Here the CDR3 reads CSSRTGGINEQFF. CDR3 sequence (DNA): TGCAGCTCCCGGACAGGGGGCATCAATGAGCAGTTCTTC. The chain links TRBV29-1 to TRBJ2-1, with 11 bases fitting TRBD1. CDR3 length: 13 amino acids. Germline CDR1 SQVTM, CDR2 ANQGSEA. The V and J ends lost 8 bases and 6 bases, in that order; junction bases with no gene match: 6.

This chain uses TRBV5-1 with TRBJ1-2; tentatively, D is TRBD1 (5 bases). Germline V gene sequence: CDR1 SGHRS, CDR2 YFSETQ. The CDR3 covers 13 residues. Trimming cost V 3 bases and J 6 bases, with 12 bases left between them. CDR3: CASSSDGANGYTF. Here the CDR3 DNA reads TGCGCCAGCAGCTCGGACGGGGCGAATGGCTACACCTTC.

V is TRBV29-1 and J is TRBJ1-2; D is uncertain. This CDR3 is 12 amino acids long. Trimming removed 6 bases at V and 8 bases at J, with 16 bases between. Germline CDR1 and CDR2: SQVTM and ANQGSEA. Here the CDR3 DNA reads TGCAGCGTGGGCCTTCGGGGTGGGGGCTACACCTTC. Translation: CSVGLRGGGYTF.

As regards this clonotype: This may arise from a read error, as a much more abundant clone is one base away. This sequence joins TRBV12-5 and TRBJ2-7, with D possibly being TRBD1 or TRBD2 (6 bases each). Germline-derived CDR1 and CDR2 are LGHNT and FRNRAP. The CDR3 loop spans 16 amino acids. The CDR3 protein is CASGPPGGGDAYERYF. Written as DNA, the CDR3 is TGTGCTAGTGGTCCCCCCGGGGGCGGGGATGCCTACGAGCGGTACTTC.

This clonotype appeared a single time. The chain uses TRBV7-9 and TRBJ1-1; D call uncertain. The CDR3 consists of 16 residues. Germline CDR1 SEHNR, CDR2 FQNEAQ (reference sequence). The V end was cut by 5 bases, the J end by 0 bases, with 16 bases between. For the CDR3, the DNA is TGTGCCAGCAGCCCAACGACGGCTGCCATGAACACTGAAGCTTTCTTT. Amino acid sequence: CASSPTTAAMNTEAFF.

There are many counts of this clonotype. V is TRBV7-2 and J is TRBJ2-6, with a weak D call TRBD1 (6 bases). Trimming pared 6 bases from V and 2 bases from J, leaving 11 bases between. The V gene's germline CDR1 is SGHTA and CDR2 FQGNSA. This CDR3 region has 15 residues. CDR3 sequence (DNA): TGTGCCAGCAGTTCCCGACAGGCTGGGGCCAACGTCCTGACTTTC. It specifies CASSSRQAGANVLTF.

With respect to this clonotype: A much larger clonotype is one base distant, so this may be a read error. The gene calls are TRBV20-1 and TRBJ2-5; TRBD2 matches 8 bases. The junction had 6 bases not matched to a gene; V was cut back by 5 bases and J by 1 base. This CDR3 has 14 amino acids. CDR1 DFQATT and CDR2 SNEGSKA come from the germline V gene (reference sequence). The CDR3 DNA sequence: TGCAGTGCTTCCGCTAGCGGGTGCCAAGAGACCCAGTACTTC. It translates to CSASASGCQETQYF.

The rearrangement links TRBV27 to TRBJ2-7; D gene ambiguous. The J call may be incorrect, as the DNA end agrees better with TRBJ2-5. The CDR3 is 17 amino acids. Germline loops: CDR1 MNHEY, CDR2 SMNVEV (reference sequence). CDR3 nucleotides: TGTGCCAGCAGTTTAATTGGGCTAGGCAGGTCAGGAGAGACCCAGTACTTC. It translates to CASSLIGLGRSGETQYF.

The chain couples TRBV6-1 to TRBJ2-7; weak D call: TRBD2 (5 bases). The CDR3 totals 13 residues. Trimming removed 6 bases from V and 2 bases from J, with 11 bases in between. Germline V gene sequence: CDR1 MNHNS, CDR2 SASEGT. CDR3 nucleotides: TGTGCCAGCAGGCCGACTAATACCTACGAGCAGTACTTC. Protein product: CASRPTNTYEQYF.